This T cell receptor beta chain was identified during a study of T cells in Graves' hyperthyroidism and ophthalmopathy. This CDR3 spans 14 amino acids. Germline assignment: CDR1 MNHNY and CDR2 SVGAGI (reference sequence). Trimming took 4 bases from V and 3 from J, leaving 13 bases between them. From RNA transcripts, TCR beta CDR3 regions were amplified. During a first-round RT-PCR of the TCR CDR3, the HTBI primer set was used. Via MiXCR, TCRdb re-called the multiplex PCR reads, giving one row per CDR3 protein. The sample shows 700,000 to 950,000 distinct CDR3 sequences, under 45% of them seen only once. Those with hyperthyroidism were 18 to 65 years old, newly diagnosed, and ill for under 2 months. The authors obtained PBMCs from roughly 10 ml of fresh peripheral blood.

The sample was blood. This rearrangement joins TRBV6-6 to TRBJ2-7, with D perhaps TRBD2 (6 bases). The TCR originated in a middle-aged woman with Graves' hyperthyroidism. CDR3 in DNA: TGTGCCAGCAGTTCCCCGGGGGTCCTCTACGAGCAGTACTTC. Encoded protein: CASSSPGVLYEQYF.